Each of the 13 T cell receptor beta chains below was sequenced from the same sample in a study of tissue T cells after allogeneic stem cell transplantation. The repertoire was sequenced with immunoSEQ multiplex PCR; TCRdb's copy has only in-frame clones and lacks some. The table has 2,500 to 3,500 clones, approximately 60% seen once. Sample time point: mouse harvest day 7 after allogeneic transplant. Tail vein injection delivered 10^7 T-cell-depleted bone marrow cells and 10^6 splenic CD5+ T cells. The sequenced sample consisted of gut tissue. These receptors were obtained from a female BALB/c mouse given C57BL/6 T cells with graft-versus-host disease after an allogeneic hematopoietic cell transplant.

For this clone: Mouse gene names apply. The sequenced fragment ends 1 residue before the CDR3 boundary, so the rest is inferred from the germline J gene. The chain combines TRBV13-3 with TRBJ1-6; unclear D gene. TRBJ1-6 is designated an ORF whose function remains uncertain. Looked up from germline, CDR1 is NNHDY and CDR2 is SYVADS. Trimming left V 0 bases short and J 0 bases short, with 7 bases between. CDR3 length: 16 residues. Incomplete CDR3 DNA: TGTGCCAGCAGTGATGCACAAAATTCCTATAATTCGCCCCTCTAC. Its translation is CASSDAQNSYNSPLY. The full CDR3 is CASSDAQNSYNSPLYF.

Concerning this clone: The germline and genes are mouse ones. The read comes to an end 1 residue before the CDR3 does, leaving the germline J gene to fill in the end. The gene calls are TRBV3 and TRBJ2-4; 7 bases match TRBD2. The germline V gene has CDR1 SNHLY and CDR2 FYNGKV (reference sequence). The CDR3 consists of 14 residues. V dropped 4 bases and J dropped 6; count of bases not matched to a gene: 7. The CDR3 sequence is CASSSGLAKNTLYF. The part of the CDR3 DNA that was read is TGTGCCAGCAGCTCTGGACTGGCGAAGAACACCTTGTAC.

Comment on this clone: Gene names are mouse gene names. The read gets to within 1 residue of the CDR3 end, and the germline J gene fills in the rest. The V call is TRBV3, the J call TRBJ1-6; D not certain. TRBJ1-6 is an ORF for which the function is uncertain. Trimming removed 3 bases at V and 5 bases at J, with 5 bases between. Per germline, CDR1 SNHLY and CDR2 FYNGKV (reference sequence). The length of the CDR3 is 13 residues. The CDR3 sequence: CASSLADNSPLYF. The CDR3 bases that were read are TGTGCCAGCAGCTTGGCAGATAATTCGCCCCTCTAC.

This clone occurred a few times. The genes are named according to mouse. The sequenced fragment ends 1 residue before the CDR3 boundary, so the rest is inferred from the germline J gene. The chain recombines TRBV26 with TRBJ2-5; 9 bases are a match to TRBD1. V gave up 4 bases and J gave up 6 bases; unmatched junction bases: 5. This CDR3 spans 14 amino acids. Germline-derived CDR1 and CDR2 are KGHPV and FQNQEV (reference sequence). Partial CDR3 DNA: TGTGCCAGCAGTCCGGGACAGGGCGGCGACACCCAGTAC. Translating gives CASSPGQGGDTQY. From start to end, the CDR3 is CASSPGQGGDTQYF.

Concerning this clone: Mouse germline and gene names are used. The read ends 1 residue early relative to the CDR3; the germline J gene fills the gap. The chain joins TRBV13-1 to TRBJ2-2, with TRBD1 identical over 10 bases. CDR3 size: 14 residues. Trimming removed 6 bases from V and 5 bases from J; junction bases left unmatched: 4. Germline V gene sequence: CDR1 NSHNY, CDR2 SYGAGN. Here the CDR3 reads CASNRDRGTGQLYF. The covered CDR3 bases are TGTGCCAGCAACCGGGACAGGGGAACCGGGCAGCTCTAC.

A word on this clone: These gene names are mouse names. The CDR3 end lies 1 residue beyond the end of the read and is filled in from the germline J gene. The chain carries TRBV12-2 and TRBJ1-2; no definite D call. CDR1 and CDR2 from the germline V gene are SGHLS and HYDKME. V lost 0 bases to trimming and J lost 0 bases, with 4 bases between them. This CDR3 comprises 13 residues. CDR3 loop: CASSLAANSDYTF. The covered CDR3 bases are TGTGCCAGCTCTCTCGCAGCAAACTCCGACTACACC.

This clone was counted only a few times. The gene symbols are mouse symbols. The observed sequence ends 1 residue before the CDR3 terminus, with the missing tail filled in from the germline J gene. V usage is TRBV19 and J usage is TRBJ2-5; D may match TRBD1 or TRBD2 (5 bases each). The CDR3 loop spans 15 amino acids. CDR1 FNHDT and CDR2 SITEND come from the germline V gene (reference sequence). V dropped 0 bases and J dropped 6 bases, with 14 bases sitting between them. The CDR3 protein is CASSIARGRLDTQYF. Incomplete CDR3 DNA: TGTGCCAGCAGTATAGCGAGGGGACGTTTGGACACCCAGTAC.

Points on this clone: The germline and genes are mouse ones. The read gets to within 1 residue of the CDR3 end, and the germline J gene fills in the rest. The V and J genes are TRBV26 and TRBJ1-1; weak D call: TRBD1 (6 bases). CDR3 length: 14 residues. V was shortened by 2 bases and J by 0 bases, with 7 bases between the two germline ends. Germline loops: CDR1 KGHPV, CDR2 FQNQEV (reference sequence). The sequenced part of the CDR3 DNA is TGTGCCAGCAGTCTGGGGGGCCCAAACACAGAAGTCTTC. It yields the protein CASSLGGPNTEVF. The whole CDR3 sequence is CASSLGGPNTEVFF.

Remarks on this clone: The genes are named according to mouse. Read coverage stops 1 residue before the CDR3 terminus; the germline J gene supplies the remainder. The chain combines TRBV16 with TRBJ1-4, with TRBD1 as a possible D gene (5 bases). From germline, CDR1 is SGHSA and CDR2 FRNQAP. V lost 3 bases, J lost 0 bases, and 5 bases lay in between. The CDR3 totals 14 residues. The CDR3 bases that were read are TGTGCAAGCAGCTTCAGGGTTTCCAACGAAAGATTATTT. Protein sequence: CASSFRVSNERLF. The entire CDR3 protein is CASSFRVSNERLFF.

In this sample, this clone turned up a few times. All gene names here are mouse names. The DNA ends 1 residue before the CDR3 does, and the rest of the CDR3 is filled in from the germline J gene. The chain is built from TRBV26 and TRBJ2-7; TRBD1 agrees at 9 bases. The V gene's germline CDR1 is KGHPV and CDR2 FQNQEV (reference sequence). The length of the CDR3 is 12 residues. The ends lost 2 bases at V and 7 bases at J; junction bases unmatched: 0. The part of the CDR3 DNA that was read is TGTGCCAGCAGTCTGGACAGGGGGGAACAGTAC. Its protein product is CASSLDRGEQY. The full CDR3 sequence reads CASSLDRGEQYF.

Comment on this clone: Germline and genes: mouse. The observed sequence ends 1 residue before the CDR3 terminus, with the missing tail filled in from the germline J gene. V is TRBV15 and J is TRBJ2-5; 7 bases fit TRBD2. The CDR3 has 14 residues. The V and J ends lost 5 bases and 1 base, in that order; junction bases with no gene match: 3. Germline V gene data show CDR1 as SGHND and CDR2 as FRSKSL. Partial CDR3 DNA: TGTGCCAGCAGTCAAACTGGGGACCAAGACACCCAGTAC. Protein: CASSQTGDQDTQY. The entire CDR3 is CASSQTGDQDTQYF.

Worth noting for this clone: Genes here carry mouse names. The CDR3 reads CASSPQGGNTLYF. The CDR3 DNA, read in part, is TGTGCCAGCAGTCCCCAGGGGGGAAATACGCTCTAT. V usage is TRBV26 and J usage is TRBJ1-3; possibly TRBD1 for D (6 bases). The missing CDR3 end, 1 residue past where the read stops, is filled in from the germline J gene. Germline assignment: CDR1 KGHPV and CDR2 FQNQEV (reference sequence). V lost 4 bases and J lost 4, with 8 bases in between. The CDR3 runs 13 residues.

A few counts support this clone. Gene labels here are mouse ones. The CDR3 goes on 1 residue after the read ends, and that part is filled in from the germline J gene. V and J are TRBV26 and TRBJ1-5, with a weak D call TRBD1 (6 bases). The germline V gene encodes CDR1 KGHPV and CDR2 FQNQEV (reference sequence). This CDR3 has 13 amino acids. Deletions cut 3 bases from V and 7 bases from J, with 10 bases between. The CDR3 loop reads CASSLPRGQAPLF. CDR3 DNA (partial): TGTGCCAGCAGTCTCCCCAGGGGACAGGCTCCGCTT.